Below are 23 T cell receptor beta chains sequenced from a single sample in a study of shared clonotypes between healthy human individuals. The protocol was immunoSEQ multiplex PCR, while the TCRdb copy is restricted to in-frame clones and leaves out a portion. Counted here are approximately 250,000 clones, 65% occurring once; the ten biggest clones make up over 8.5%. Sequencing was performed on memory CD4+ T cells sorted from blood. The subset was: CD45RA-negative fraction. These receptors came from a man aged 25-40 years in good health.

The chain employs TRBV7-8 and TRBJ2-2; the match to TRBD2 covers 14 bases. This CDR3 comprises 18 residues. The junction had 11 bases not matched to a gene; V was cut back by 4 bases and J by 7 bases. The germline gives CDR1 SGHVS, CDR2 FQNEAQ. CDR3: CASSSESGLAGVLGELFF. DNA for the CDR3: TGTGCCAGCAGCTCTGAATCGGGACTAGCGGGAGTCCTCGGGGAGCTGTTTTTT.

This clone was detected only a few times. The chain recombines TRBV29-1 with TRBJ2-7; TRBD1 matches at 11 bases. Trimming at V came to 4 bases and at J to 2 bases, leaving 4 bases not matched to a gene. CDR3 length equals 14 residues. CDR1 is SQVTM, CDR2 ANQGSEA, per germline. Here the CDR3 DNA reads TGCAGCGTTGTTGGACAGGGGGCGACCTACGAGCAGTACTTC. Protein product: CSVVGQGATYEQYF.

The CDR3 nucleotides are TGTGCCAGCGAGGGGAGGGACAGCATCACAGATACGCAGTATTTT. This codes for CASEGRDSITDTQYF. This rearrangement joins TRBV28 to TRBJ2-3; either TRBD1 or TRBD2 may fit D (7 bases each). Germline V gives CDR1 MDHEN, CDR2 SYDVKM. The CDR3 runs 15 residues. V shed 8 bases and J shed 2 bases, with 17 bases lying between them. The full variable domain, in which reference TRBV28 and TRBJ2-3 provide the parts outside the CDR3, is DVKVTQSSRYLVKRTGEKVFLECVQDMDHENMFWYRQDPGLGLRLIYFSYDVKMKEKGDIPEGYSVSREKKERFSLILESASTNQTSMYLCASEGRDSITDTQYFGPGTRLTVL.

This clone came up once. The chain employs TRBV9 and TRBJ2-1; no clear D. This CDR3 is built from 14 residues. V shed 0 bases and J shed 6 bases, with 10 bases lying between them. Germline CDR1 reads SGDLS; CDR2 reads YYNGEE. DNA for the CDR3: TGTGCCAGCAGCGTAGACTCCGGAAGCAATGAGCAGTTCTTC. Its protein is CASSVDSGSNEQFF. Supplemented by reference TRBV9 and TRBJ2-1, the full variable domain reads DSGVTQTPKHLITATGQRVTLRCSPRSGDLSVYWYQQSLDQGLQFLIQYYNGEERAKGNILERFSAQQFPDLHSELNLSSLELGDSALYFCASSVDSGSNEQFFGPGTRLTVL.

There are a few counts of this clone. V usage is TRBV7-3 and J usage is TRBJ2-1; D may be TRBD1 or TRBD2 (5 bases each). Germline V gene data show CDR1 as SGHTA and CDR2 as FQGTGA. This CDR3 has 16 amino acids. V lost 5 bases and J lost 0, with 14 bases in between. CDR3 protein: CASSPTTGHSYNEQFF. CDR3 sequence (DNA): TGTGCCAGCAGCCCGACTACAGGACACTCCTACAATGAGCAGTTCTTC. Full variable domain (outside the CDR3, taken from reference TRBV7-3 and TRBJ2-1): GAGVSQTPSNKVTEKGKYVELRCDPISGHTALYWYRQSLGQGPEFLIYFQGTGAADDSGLPNDRFFAVRPEGSVSTLKIQRTERGDSAVYLCASSPTTGHSYNEQFFGPGTRLTVL.

This clone occurred a few times. This chain joins TRBV28 and TRBJ2-1; D remains ambiguous. V lost 5 bases, J lost 4 bases, and 6 bases lay in between. Germline V lookup: CDR1 MDHEN, CDR2 SYDVKM. CDR3 size: 12 residues. For the CDR3, the DNA is TGTGCCAGCAGTGAATCATACAATGAGCAGTTCTTC. Protein sequence: CASSESYNEQFF.

The chain carries TRBV14 and TRBJ2-7, with 8 positions matching TRBD1. The germline CDR1 and CDR2 sequences are SGHDN and FVKESK. The J segment lost 4 bases and the V segment lost 4 bases, leaving 6 bases of the junction unmatched. The CDR3 runs to 14 residues. The CDR3 nucleotides are TGTGCCAGCAGCCGAACAGGGGGATGGTACGAGCAGTACTTC. Translating it yields CASSRTGGWYEQYF. The full variable domain, in which reference TRBV14 and TRBJ2-7 provide the parts outside the CDR3, is EAGVTQFPSHSVIEKGQTVTLRCDPISGHDNLYWYRRVMGKEIKFLLHFVKESKQDESGMPNNRFLAERTGGTYSTLKVQPAELEDSGVYFCASSRTGGWYEQYFGPGTRLTVT.

The chain carries TRBV28 and TRBJ2-5; D is possibly TRBD1 or TRBD2 (5 bases each). Germline-derived CDR1 and CDR2 are MDHEN and SYDVKM. The CDR3 covers 15 residues. The V end was cut by 3 bases, the J end by 2 bases, with 13 bases between. The CDR3 protein is CASSFGGGMQETQYF. CDR3 nucleotides: TGTGCCAGCAGTTTTGGGGGTGGGATGCAAGAGACCCAGTACTTC.

A single count supports this clone. V gene TRBV6-1 combines with J gene TRBJ1-2; 9 nucleotides align to TRBD1. J gave up 10 bases and V 1 base, and 7 bases lay outside the gene matches. Germline CDR1 and CDR2: MNHNS and SASEGT. The CDR3 spans 14 residues. In DNA, the CDR3 is TGTGCCAGCAGTGAAGTGGGACAGGGATGGGACTACACCTTC. It codes for CASSEVGQGWDYTF.

This clone was seen more than once but under ten times. This rearrangement joins TRBV9 to TRBJ2-5; D gene unclear. V lost 0 bases and J 7 bases, leaving 13 bases between the germline ends. Germline V gene data show CDR1 as SGDLS and CDR2 as YYNGEE. The CDR3 is made up of 14 amino acids. CDR3 DNA sequence: TGTGCCAGCAGCGTAGAGGCAGGTATCGGGACCCAGTACTTC. Protein sequence: CASSVEAGIGTQYF.

This clone turned up a few times. The chain joins TRBV29-1 to TRBJ2-4, with D possibly being TRBD1 or TRBD2 (6 bases each). The germline V gene encodes CDR1 SQVTM and CDR2 ANQGSEA. With 6 bases removed from V and 5 bases from J, the gap between germline ends came to 26 bases. This CDR3 comprises 17 residues. The CDR3 here is CSVKEHRGGREQNIQYF. The CDR3 DNA follows: TGCAGCGTCAAGGAACATCGAGGGGGGCGAGAACAAAACATTCAGTACTTC.

The rearrangement uses TRBV9 and TRBJ1-4; 10 bases match TRBD1. Trimming at V came to 0 bases and at J to 6 bases, leaving 5 bases not matched to a gene. Germline-derived CDR1 and CDR2 are SGDLS and YYNGEE. The CDR3 has 16 residues. For the CDR3, the DNA is TGTGCCAGCAGCGTAGGCCCCGGGACAGGGGATGAAAAACTGTTTTTT. The encoded protein is CASSVGPGTGDEKLFF.

This sequence joins TRBV10-3 and TRBJ2-7; TRBD2 might be the D (6 bases). The ends were cut back, 3 bases at V and 2 bases at J, with 14 bases in the middle. The CDR3 runs 15 residues. Germline CDR1 and CDR2: ENHRY and SYGVKD. The DNA for the CDR3 is TGTGCCATCAGTGATCCCGGGGACTCAGCCTACGAGCAGTACTTC. This translates into CAISDPGDSAYEQYF.

The chain combines TRBV7-9 with TRBJ2-2; 7 positions match TRBD2. Germline V gives CDR1 SEHNR, CDR2 FQNEAQ (reference sequence). The V gene end was trimmed by 4 bases and the J gene end by 2 bases; junction bases not matched to a gene: 7. This CDR3 comprises 16 residues. The CDR3 DNA reads as TGTGCCAGCAGCTCCCCTAGCGGTATTAACACCGGGGAGCTGTTTTTT. Encoded protein: CASSSPSGINTGELFF. Based on the CDR3 plus reference TRBV7-9 and TRBJ2-2, the full variable domain is DTGVSQNPRHKITKRGQNVTFRCDPISEHNRLYWYRQTLGQGPEFLTYFQNEAQLEKSRLLSDRFSAERPKGSFSTLEIQRTEQGDSAMYLCASSSPSGINTGELFFGEGSRLTVL.

This clone was found a few times. The chain joins TRBV2 to TRBJ1-1, with 8 bases that match TRBD1. Per the germline V gene, CDR1 is SNHLY and CDR2 is FYNNEI. The V gene end was trimmed by 2 bases and the J gene end by 4 bases; junction bases not matched to a gene: 6. The CDR3 consists of 15 residues. Here the CDR3 DNA reads TGTGCCAGCAGTGAAATGGGACAGGTGTCCACTGAAGCTTTCTTT. Its protein product is CASSEMGQVSTEAFF.

This chain connects TRBV10-2 to TRBJ2-4, with TRBD2 identical over 8 bases. The V and J ends lost 1 base and 0 bases, in that order; junction bases with no gene match: 5. Germline values: CDR1 WSHSY, CDR2 SAAADI. The CDR3 length is 17 residues. The CDR3: CASSEYLAGGAKNIQYF. The DNA of the CDR3 is TGCGCCAGCAGTGAGTACCTAGCGGGTGGAGCCAAAAACATTCAGTACTTC.

V gene TRBV7-4 combines with J gene TRBJ2-7, with 9 bases fitting TRBD1. The CDR3 length is 18 residues. The germline CDR1 and CDR2 sequences are SGHVT and SQSDAQ. V shed 4 bases, J shed 4 bases, and the junction held 17 bases outside the gene matches. The CDR3 DNA is TGTGCCAGCAGCTCTGGGACAGGGATTATCCGGCCGGCTTACGAGCAGTACTTC. Amino acid sequence: CASSSGTGIIRPAYEQYF.

In the case of this clone: This CDR3 is also generated by other DNA sequences in the sample. The chain uses TRBV5-4 and TRBJ2-2; D may be TRBD2 (5 bases). Trimming shortened V by 0 bases and J by 2 bases, and 8 bases separated the two germline ends. This CDR3 spans 15 amino acids. CDR1 is SGHNT and CDR2 is YYREEE in the germline V gene (reference sequence). The CDR3 coding sequence is TGTGCCAGCAGCTTGGGTTCGGGAAACACCGGGGAGCTGTTTTTT. This sequence encodes CASSLGSGNTGELFF.

The rearrangement uses TRBV7-2 and TRBJ2-4, with D hard to call. V lost 4 bases and J lost 9, with 10 bases in between. Germline V gene sequence: CDR1 SGHTA, CDR2 FQGNSA. This CDR3 region has 12 residues. The CDR3 protein is CASSSGTGIQYF. CDR3 nucleotide sequence: TGTGCCAGCAGCTCCGGAACGGGCATTCAGTACTTC.

This clone appeared a few times. Additional DNA sequences in this sample encode the identical CDR3. J is TRBJ2-5 and V is TRBV5-1, with 9 bases matching TRBD1. Germline lookup yields CDR1 SGHRS and CDR2 YFSETQ. V dropped 0 bases and J dropped 5; count of bases not matched to a gene: 2. The CDR3 has 14 amino acids. The CDR3 spells CASSLAGQGETQYF. DNA of the CDR3: TGCGCCAGCAGCTTGGCTGGACAGGGGGAGACCCAGTACTTC.

This clone is medium-sized (0.01 to 0.1%) within its sample. The chain couples TRBV29-1 to TRBJ2-7; TRBD2 matches at 15 bases. Germline trimming cut 5 bases from V and 3 bases from J; bases unmatched to any gene: 11. CDR1 and CDR2 from the germline V gene are SQVTM and ANQGSEA. The CDR3 covers 17 residues. The DNA of the CDR3 is TGCAGCGTTCGCGGCGGACTAGCGGGAGGGAATCTCTACGAGCAGTACTTC. Translated: CSVRGGLAGGNLYEQYF.

This clone was detected once. This rearrangement joins TRBV5-1 to TRBJ1-1, with D possibly TRBD1 on 5 matching bases. With 0 bases removed from V and 5 bases from J, the gap between germline ends came to 14 bases. The CDR3 is 15 residues long. Germline CDR1 reads SGHRS; CDR2 reads YFSETQ. The CDR3 reads CASSLEGGTWTEAFF. In nucleotides, the CDR3 is TGCGCCAGCAGCTTGGAGGGAGGGACGTGGACTGAAGCTTTCTTT.

This chain connects TRBV6-6 to TRBJ2-7; the D gene could be TRBD1 or TRBD2 (5 bases each). V lost 7 bases, J lost 3 bases, and 10 bases lay in between. CDR1 is MNHNY, CDR2 SVGAGI, per germline (reference sequence). This CDR3 region has 12 residues. CDR3 sequence (DNA): TGTGCCAGCACTTCGGGGCTCTACGAGCAGTACTTC. Its translation: CASTSGLYEQYF.